This T cell receptor (beta chain) was observed in a study of blood T cell repertoires in COVID-19. Study-level background: Spain, Italy and the United States supplied samples that represented acute and convalescent COVID-19. From T cells, B-cell-depleted T cells, or PBMCs came the material, which was cDNA or gDNA.

Germline CDR1 is SGHRS and CDR2 is YFSETQ. J lost 8 bases, V lost 4 bases, and 6 bases had no gene match. There are 14 residues in the CDR3. The Seattle patients, enrolled during active infection, were followed longitudinally. Original handling: Scientists estimated how many nucleated cells there were by amplifying reference gene primers. TCRdb keeps only in-frame clones here, not all; method: immunoSEQ multiplex PCR. From that table come the V and J calls and clone size; the DNA was used to work out D and trimming. In the table there are hundreds of thousands of clones, 90% of which are singletons. This chain links TRBV5-1 with TRBJ1-4; 9 bases are shared with TRBD1. The source is a woman aged 40 to 55 with COVID-19, enrolled during active disease. Input material: peripheral blood. This chain's CDR3 is CASSLQGAREKLFF. The CDR3 DNA sequence: TGCGCCAGCAGCCTACAGGGGGCACGCGAAAAACTGTTTTTT.